This T cell receptor (beta chain) was recovered during a study of T-cell memory formation after mild COVID-19. Study outcomes and limitations: Contracting CD8+ clones were enriched in EMRA, CD4+ mainly in CM and EM.

This clonotype was counted between two and nine times. Its matching antigen is unknown. Looked up from germline, CDR1 is SGHRS and CDR2 is YFSETQ. V lost 0 bases to trimming and J lost 5 bases, with 8 bases between them. This CDR3 contains 14 residues. Each CDR3 protein gets one entry after TCRdb re-called the 5' RACE reads with MiXCR. Here the sample spans about 340,000 distinct CDR3 sequences, about 16% being singletons. The sequence derives from a man aged 18 to 30 who had mild COVID-19 (a few samples of this study predate the infection). Cell type and time point are not known. The sample comprised PBMCs or a T cell subset sorted from them (not recorded which). This chain uses TRBV5-1 with TRBJ1-4, with D unresolved. DNA of the CDR3: TGCGCCAGCAGCTTGGCAACGGAAAATGAAAAACTGTTTTTT. This gives the protein CASSLATENEKLFF.